Listed below are T cell receptor beta chains from one sample, sequenced in a study of blood T cell repertoires in COVID-19. Clones were read by immunoSEQ multiplex PCR, and TCRdb kept only the in-frame ones, dropping some. Found here are about 210,000 clones, 83% of them singletons; the top ten hold 2% to 3%. The specimen sequenced was peripheral blood. These receptors originate from a woman aged 40-49 years with active or convalescent COVID-19. The conserved cysteine and the conserved F or W are not part of the CDR3 here. Size tells how often a clone was seen (once, few, many) or the class of an expanded clone, and some rows leave it out.

abundance	v_gene	j_gene	CDR3aa
-	TRBV3-1/TRBV3-2	TRBJ2-7	ASSQSSLTQY
-	TRBV11-1	TRBJ2-5	ASSSLVLQETQY
-	TRBV18	TRBJ2-1	ASSPPAGPRDEQF
few	TRBV27	TRBJ2-1	ASSSGANEQF
-	TRBV5-1	TRBJ1-2	ASSLEQGDHYGYT
-	TRBV30	TRBJ1-1	AWSVAGEAF
-	TRBV5-1	TRBJ2-1	ASSLLNEQF
-	TRBV10-3	TRBJ1-2	AISESRGNYGYT
-	TRBV9	TRBJ2-7	ASSPGTSYEQY
-	TRBV11-2	TRBJ1-3	ASSLAMTMGNTIY
few	TRBV6-5	TRBJ2-7	ASSSPRRGTYEQY
once	TRBV9	TRBJ1-1	ASSADREVWMNTEAF
-	TRBV11-2	TRBJ2-1	ASSLDQASGSMDEQF
-	TRBV2	TRBJ2-5	ASTTGLTETQY
-	TRBV19	TRBJ1-5	ASSMGTGTGLGADPQH
-	TRBV28	TRBJ1-2	ASRDEDRERGYT
-	TRBV27	TRBJ1-1	ASSLRGGGTEAF
-	TRBV11-3	TRBJ2-3	ASSLKTGASTDTQY
-	TRBV19	TRBJ2-2	ASSIDTGAGELF
-	TRBV2	TRBJ1-4	ASTGVREKLF
-	TRBV9	TRBJ2-2	ASSVGQGLNTGELF
-	TRBV7-3	TRBJ2-1	ASSLTAGTRGNEQF
few	TRBV7-3	TRBJ1-1	ASSRTRDRVPTEAF
-	TRBV7-2	TRBJ2-4	ASSLNLAKNIQY
-	TRBV2	TRBJ1-5	ASSARQVGPNQPQH
-	TRBV5-1	TRBJ1-1	ASSLREGGTEAF
-	TRBV27	TRBJ2-4	ASSPQGTKNIQY
-	TRBV7-7	TRBJ2-7	ASSLGAGSYEQY
once	TRBV6-2/TRBV6-3	TRBJ1-4	ASSSYARGDLNEKLF
-	TRBV4-1	TRBJ1-4	ASSQVVAGFGEKLF
-	TRBV5-1	TRBJ2-2	ASWNQGNTGELF
-	TRBV6-1	TRBJ2-5	ASSERILAGGQETQY
-	TRBV11-2	TRBJ2-1	ASSLDGAAGGGASYNEQF
-	TRBV19	TRBJ2-7	ASSIVRDRGWEQY
-	TRBV11-3	TRBJ2-7	ASSLDLGPSTRPMSYEQY
-	TRBV29-1	TRBJ2-1	SVEVASGVIGNEQF
-	TRBV6-1	TRBJ1-5	ASSGNPTGQGSNQPQH
-	TRBV28	TRBJ1-5	ASTLSRGHQPQH
few	TRBV7-9	TRBJ2-7	ASSGGAGDEQY
few	TRBV4-1	TRBJ1-2	ASSPPTGNYGYT
-	TRBV5-1	TRBJ2-1	ASSFSVLNEQF
-	TRBV5-4	TRBJ1-2	ASSPPDKNYGYT
-	TRBV28	TRBJ1-2	ASSLPVDRVEGYT
-	TRBV30	TRBJ2-7	AWSVAGAYEQY
once	TRBV28	TRBJ1-6	ASSLRPGGNSPLH
-	TRBV28	TRBJ1-5	ASTPSTAFYQPQH
-	TRBV4-1	TRBJ2-7	ASSLWTGGGGIYEQY
once	TRBV5-4	TRBJ2-1	ASRGRGSGYNEQF
-	TRBV30	TRBJ1-2	AWSRGGMRSGYT
once	TRBV7-9	TRBJ1-1	ASSLQGALSTEAF
-	TRBV4-3	TRBJ1-6	ASSHLRDGRGSPLH
-	TRBV5-1	TRBJ2-7	ASSLVGDPEGQY
-	TRBV12-2	TRBJ2-1	ASPRPRRSYNEQF
few	TRBV29-1	TRBJ2-1	SVVGGASYNEQF